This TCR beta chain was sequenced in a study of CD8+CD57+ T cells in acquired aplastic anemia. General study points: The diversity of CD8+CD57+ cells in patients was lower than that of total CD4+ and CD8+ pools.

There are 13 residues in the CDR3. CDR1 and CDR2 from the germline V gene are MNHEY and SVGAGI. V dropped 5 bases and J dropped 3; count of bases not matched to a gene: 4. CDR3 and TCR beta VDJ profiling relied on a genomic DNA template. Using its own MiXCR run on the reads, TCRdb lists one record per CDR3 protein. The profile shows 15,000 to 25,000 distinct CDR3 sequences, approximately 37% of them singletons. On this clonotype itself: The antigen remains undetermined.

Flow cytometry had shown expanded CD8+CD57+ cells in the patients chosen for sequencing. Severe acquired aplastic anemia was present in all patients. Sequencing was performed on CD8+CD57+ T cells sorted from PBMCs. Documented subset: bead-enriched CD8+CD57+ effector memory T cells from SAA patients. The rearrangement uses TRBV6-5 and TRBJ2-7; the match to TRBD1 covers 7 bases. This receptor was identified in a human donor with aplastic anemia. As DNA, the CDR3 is TGTGCCAGCAGTACATGGACAGGCTACGAGCAGTACTTC. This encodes CASSTWTGYEQYF.